These 24 T cell receptor beta chains were all obtained from the same sample, sequenced in a study of T cells expressing NK-cell markers. From its re-call of the 5' RACE reads, TCRdb lists each CDR3 protein once, without DNA. The sample's table shows about 460,000 distinct CDR3 sequences. The sequencing input was blood T cells: a sorted CD56 or NKG2C T cell subset, CD4+ or CD8+ T cells, or bulk PBMC T cells (not recorded which). The origin of the receptors is a woman aged 45-65 years in good health.

The chain employs TRBV29-1 and TRBJ2-1; no DNA is available, so the TRBD1 call from TCRdb remains unchecked. CDR3 size: 14 residues. Germline V gene data show CDR1 as SQVTM and CDR2 as ANQGSEA. The CDR3 loop reads CSVQRTGLRNEQFF.

This chain joins TRBV27 and TRBJ2-5; TCRdb designates TRBD1, a call that cannot be tested without DNA. The length of the CDR3 is 13 residues. Germline-derived CDR1 and CDR2 are MNHEY and SMNVEV (reference sequence). This CDR3 is CASSWDRGETQYF.

This chain links TRBV4-1 with TRBJ2-7; TCRdb's assignment of TRBD1 cannot be checked, as there is no DNA. CDR1 MGHRA and CDR2 YSYEKL come from the germline V gene. The CDR3 has 14 residues. The CDR3 is CASSQPRESYEQYF.

The V gene is TRBV20-1, the J gene TRBJ2-1; TCRdb's D call, TRBD2, is unchecked because there is no DNA. The CDR3 totals 14 residues. Germline lookup yields CDR1 DFQATT and CDR2 SNEGSKA (reference sequence). The CDR3 loop reads CSAELRGTSTEQFF.

This chain links TRBV9 with TRBJ2-3; with no DNA, the TCRdb D assignment of TRBD2 cannot be verified. Germline V gives CDR1 SGDLS, CDR2 YYNGEE. The CDR3 covers 17 residues. CDR3 region: CASSVDPSGRAVDTQYF.

The chain is built from TRBV7-2 and TRBJ2-2; the TRBD2 assignment by TCRdb is unverifiable without DNA. CDR3 length: 15 amino acids. Germline CDR1 reads SGHTA; CDR2 reads FQGNSA. CDR3: CASSFKGSREMGLFF.

V usage is TRBV5-1 and J usage is TRBJ1-2; the TRBD1 assignment by TCRdb is unverifiable without DNA. Germline V gene data show CDR1 as SGHRS and CDR2 as YFSETQ. The CDR3 is 13 residues long. CDR3: CASSRGPDNGYTF.

The chain combines TRBV7-6 with TRBJ2-4; TCRdb's assignment of TRBD1 cannot be checked, as there is no DNA. The CDR3 length is 13 residues. Germline CDR1 reads SGHVS; CDR2 reads FNYEAQ. CDR3 region: CASSQQGGNIQYF.

This chain connects TRBV11-3 to TRBJ2-1; checking the TCRdb D call of TRBD2 is not possible without DNA. Germline CDR1 and CDR2: SGHNT and YENEEA. The CDR3 is 16 residues long. The CDR3 region is CASSLGGPHYYNEQFF.

The chain recombines TRBV12-5 with TRBJ2-3. This CDR3 has 13 amino acids. The germline gives CDR1 LGHNT, CDR2 FRNRAP. This CDR3 is CASGFRGTDTQYF.

The V and J genes are TRBV6-5 and TRBJ2-1; TCRdb's D call, TRBD1, is unchecked because there is no DNA. The CDR3 runs to 16 residues. Per germline, CDR1 MNHEY and CDR2 SVGAGI. The CDR3 loop reads CASRNRQASSYNEQFF.

The V gene is TRBV20-1, the J gene TRBJ1-5; as DNA is missing, the TRBD1 call by TCRdb cannot be tested. CDR1 is DFQATT, CDR2 SNEGSKA, per germline (reference sequence). This CDR3 contains 14 residues. CDR3 amino acids: CSASGGRGRQPQHF.

CDR3 loop: CASNPNVVNEQFF. This chain connects TRBV7-9 to TRBJ2-1. The germline V gene encodes CDR1 SEHNR and CDR2 FQNEAQ (reference sequence). This CDR3 is built from 13 residues.

This chain connects TRBV4-2 to TRBJ1-2. Germline V gives CDR1 LGHNA, CDR2 YNFKEQ. The CDR3 is 15 residues long. This CDR3 is CASSQELTGSFGYTF.

The chain combines TRBV10-3 with TRBJ2-2. The CDR3 has 13 amino acids. Germline-derived CDR1 and CDR2 are ENHRY and SYGVKD. CDR3 loop: CAISDESAGELFF.

This rearrangement joins TRBV5-1 to TRBJ2-1; absent DNA, TCRdb's TRBD1 call cannot be checked. The CDR3 consists of 19 residues. Looked up from germline, CDR1 is SGHRS and CDR2 is YFSETQ. This chain's CDR3 is CASSSPHRATGPKENEQFF.

The chain has TRBV30 and TRBJ2-7; the TRBD1 assignment by TCRdb is unverifiable without DNA. CDR3 size: 13 residues. Per the germline V gene, CDR1 is GTSNPN and CDR2 is SVGIG (reference sequence). The CDR3 sequence is CAWTRQPRAEQYF.

V and J are TRBV7-2 and TRBJ2-3; TCRdb calls TRBD1, which cannot be checked without DNA. Germline loops: CDR1 SGHTA, CDR2 FQGNSA. The length of the CDR3 is 15 residues. The CDR3 spells CASSLQRGGTDTQYF.

The rearrangement joins TRBV2 to TRBJ2-1; TCRdb's D gene call, TRBD2, goes unchecked for lack of DNA. The CDR3 extends over 15 amino acids. Germline V gene sequence: CDR1 SNHLY, CDR2 FYNNEI. The CDR3 loop reads CASSALAASYNEQFF.

The chain links TRBV9 to TRBJ2-3; TCRdb proposes TRBD2, but this gene call is untestable without DNA. The germline V gene has CDR1 SGDLS and CDR2 YYNGEE. The CDR3 spans 18 residues. The CDR3 spells CASSSRSGRLAGEDTQYF. Full variable domain (rest looked up from reference TRBV9 and TRBJ2-3): DSGVTQTPKHLITATGQRVTLRCSPRSGDLSVYWYQQSLDQGLQFLIQYYNGEERAKGNILERFSAQQFPDLHSELNLSSLELGDSALYFCASSSRSGRLAGEDTQYFGPGTRLTVL.

The CDR3 spells CASSLVGGDSRNEQFF. The V gene is TRBV7-2, the J gene TRBJ2-1; TCRdb's D call of TRBD2 is untestable without DNA. CDR3 length equals 16 residues. Germline V CDR1 and CDR2: SGHTA, FQGNSA.

V is TRBV20-1 and J is TRBJ2-1; TCRdb designates TRBD2, a call that cannot be tested without DNA. Germline values: CDR1 DFQATT, CDR2 SNEGSKA (reference sequence). The CDR3 runs to 17 residues. The CDR3 protein is CSARDYRLAGVYNEQFF.

V is TRBV7-2 and J is TRBJ2-5; the D call from TCRdb, TRBD1, cannot be confirmed without DNA. The CDR3 covers 14 residues. Looked up from germline, CDR1 is SGHTA and CDR2 is FQGNSA. CDR3 amino acids: CASSFNGGEETQYF.

The chain is built from TRBV9 and TRBJ2-4. The CDR3 sequence is 14 residues long. The germline V gene has CDR1 SGDLS and CDR2 YYNGEE. CDR3 region: CASSESLAKNIQYF.